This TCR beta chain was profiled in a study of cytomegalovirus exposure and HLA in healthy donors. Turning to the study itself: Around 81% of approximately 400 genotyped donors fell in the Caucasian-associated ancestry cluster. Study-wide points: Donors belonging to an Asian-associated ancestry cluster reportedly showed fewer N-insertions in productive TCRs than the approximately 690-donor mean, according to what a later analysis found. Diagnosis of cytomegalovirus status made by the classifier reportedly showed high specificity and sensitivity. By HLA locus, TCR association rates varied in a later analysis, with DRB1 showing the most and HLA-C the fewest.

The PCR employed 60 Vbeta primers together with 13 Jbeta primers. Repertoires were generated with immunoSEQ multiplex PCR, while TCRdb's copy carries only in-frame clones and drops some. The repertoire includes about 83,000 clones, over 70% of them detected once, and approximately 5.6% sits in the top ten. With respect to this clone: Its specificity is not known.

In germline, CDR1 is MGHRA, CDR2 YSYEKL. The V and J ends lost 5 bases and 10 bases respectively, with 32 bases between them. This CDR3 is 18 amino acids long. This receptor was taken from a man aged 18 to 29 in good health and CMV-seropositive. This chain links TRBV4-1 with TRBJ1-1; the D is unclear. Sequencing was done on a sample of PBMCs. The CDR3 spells CASSSPPTLDRSGSGAFF. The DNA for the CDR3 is TGCGCCAGCAGCTCACCCCCCACATTGGACCGGAGTGGGAGTGGAGCTTTCTTT.